This T cell receptor (beta chain) was recovered during a study of shared clonotypes between healthy human individuals. Study-level background: Each donor's CD4 naive and CD4 memory cells filled three plates apiece, CD8 naive two, and CD8 memory one.

Sorted-subset replicate PCRs used 200 to 250 ng DNA, 30,000 or so T cell genomes. Some clones are missing from TCRdb's copy, which holds only in-frame ones; the method was immunoSEQ multiplex PCR. The sample has 630,000 or so clones, roughly 98% seen once. Naive CD8 populations comprised CD45RO-negative cells positively selected for CCR7, excluding terminally differentiated effector memory CD45RA+ cells. The CDR3 length is 18 residues. With 0 bases clipped from V and 3 bases from J, the junction kept 8 bases outside the gene matches. Germline values: CDR1 LGHNA, CDR2 YSLEER. Study-wide results and limits: Some naive CD4 clonotypes, 4% to 6%, turned up in common across a handful of donors. Estimated richness values were generally larger in naive subsets than in memory subsets.

About this clone: Its antigen is unknown.

V and J are TRBV4-3 and TRBJ2-1; 10 bases agree with TRBD1. Material for sequencing was naive CD8+ T cells sorted from blood. This TCR came from a man younger than 45 in good health. The CDR3 loop is CASSQESLTGGYYNEQFF. CDR3 sequence (DNA): TGCGCCAGCAGCCAAGAAAGTCTGACAGGGGGCTACTACAATGAGCAGTTCTTC.